This record looks at one T cell receptor beta chain sequence and its context. Its antigen is unknown. The data belong to a study of cytomegalovirus exposure and HLA in healthy donors. Study as a whole: An analysis done earlier identified around 100 million unique TCR beta sequences from about 180 million T cells.

General study results and limits: Compared with the approximately 680-donor mean, an Asian-associated ancestry cluster reportedly had fewer N-insertions, according to a later analysis. Sequencing probably produced one cluster of sequence variants that were highly shared. Links to common viral pathogens appeared, in a later analysis, for several of the most significant clusters.

The PCR employed 60 Vbeta primers together with 13 Jbeta primers. Measured with immunoSEQ multiplex PCR; TCRdb has only the in-frame clones, and not every one. The sample lists tens of thousands of clones, around 82% occurring once. CDR3 length equals 16 residues. Germline CDR1 LNHDA, CDR2 SQIVND (reference sequence). Trimming took 3 bases from V and 2 from J, leaving 13 bases between them. The receptor comes from a male donor in good health and CMV-seronegative. V and J are TRBV19 and TRBJ2-2; D call uncertain. Sequencing was performed on PBMCs. CDR3 region: CASSMRSPANTGELFF. The CDR3 nucleotides read TGTGCCAGTAGTATGCGGTCCCCCGCAAACACCGGGGAGCTGTTTTTT.